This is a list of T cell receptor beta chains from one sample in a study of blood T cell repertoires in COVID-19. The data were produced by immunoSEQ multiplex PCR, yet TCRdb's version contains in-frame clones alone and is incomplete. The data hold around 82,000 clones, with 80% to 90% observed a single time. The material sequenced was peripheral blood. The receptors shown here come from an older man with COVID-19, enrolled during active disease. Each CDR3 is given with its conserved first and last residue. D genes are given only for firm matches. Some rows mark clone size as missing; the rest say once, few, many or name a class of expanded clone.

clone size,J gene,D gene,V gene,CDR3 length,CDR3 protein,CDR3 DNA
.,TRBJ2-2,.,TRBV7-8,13,CASSPRYTGELFF,TGTGCCAGCAGCCCCCGTTATACCGGGGAGCTGTTTTTT
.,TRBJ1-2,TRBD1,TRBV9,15,CASSASVGQGYGYTF,TGTGCCAGCAGCGCTTCCGTGGGACAGGGCTATGGCTACACCTTC
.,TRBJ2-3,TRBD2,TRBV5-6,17,CASSFKGSRGGRDTQYF,TGTGCCAGCAGCTTTAAAGGCTCGCGGGGGGGCCGGGATACGCAGTATTTT
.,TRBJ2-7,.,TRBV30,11,CAWSKPYEQYF,TGTGCCTGGAGTAAGCCCTACGAGCAGTACTTC
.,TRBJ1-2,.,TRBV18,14,CASSPRPEGNGYTF,TGTGCCAGCTCACCCCGGCCGGAGGGGAATGGCTACACCTTC
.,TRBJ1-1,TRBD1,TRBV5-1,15,CASSPRTGADTEAFF,TGCGCCAGCAGCCCAAGGACAGGGGCGGACACTGAAGCTTTCTTT
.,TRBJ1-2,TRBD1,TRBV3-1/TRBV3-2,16,CASSLLGEGGSHGYTF,TGTGCCAGCAGCCTACTAGGAGAAGGGGGCTCCCATGGCTACACCTTC
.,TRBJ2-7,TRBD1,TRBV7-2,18,CASSSWNKIGTGSYEQYF,TGTGCCAGCAGCTCCTGGAATAAAATCGGGACAGGGTCCTACGAGCAGTACTTC
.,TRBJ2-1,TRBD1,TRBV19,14,CASTPGTDGNEQFF,TGTGCCAGTACCCCCGGGACAGATGGCAATGAGCAGTTCTTC
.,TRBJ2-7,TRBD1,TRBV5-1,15,CASSYGTGGSYEQYF,TGCGCCAGCAGCTACGGGACAGGGGGATCCTACGAGCAGTACTTC
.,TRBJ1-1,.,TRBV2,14,CASRTYGSRTEAFF,TGTGCCAGCAGGACCTATGGGAGTAGGACTGAAGCTTTCTTT
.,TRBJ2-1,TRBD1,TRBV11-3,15,CASSPSWDRGNEQFF,TGTGCCAGCAGCCCCTCCTGGGACAGGGGAAATGAGCAGTTCTTC
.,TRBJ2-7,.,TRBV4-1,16,CASSQESTGNNYEQYF,TGCGCCAGCAGCCAAGAGTCGACGGGAAACAACTACGAGCAGTACTTC
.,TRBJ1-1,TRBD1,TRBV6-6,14,CATIPRTGDTEAFF,TGTGCCACCATCCCCCGGACAGGGGACACTGAAGCTTTCTTT
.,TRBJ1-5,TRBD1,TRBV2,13,CASMQGAGQPQHF,TGTGCCAGCATGCAGGGGGCCGGTCAGCCCCAGCATTTT
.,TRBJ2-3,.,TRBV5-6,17,CASSSIGVAGPRDTQYF,TGTGCCAGCAGTTCGATTGGGGTCGCGGGGCCCCGGGATACGCAGTATTTT
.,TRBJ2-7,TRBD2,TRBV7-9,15,CVSSYLAGNTYEQYF,TGTGTCAGCAGCTACCTAGCGGGGAATACCTACGAGCAGTACTTC
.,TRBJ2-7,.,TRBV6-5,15,CASPTVGGLVLEQYF,TGTGCCAGCCCTACTGTAGGAGGGTTGGTGCTCGAGCAGTACTTC
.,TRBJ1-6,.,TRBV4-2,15,CASSSPGQGNSPLHF,TGTGCCAGCAGCTCTCCGGGACAAGGAAATTCACCCCTCCACTTT
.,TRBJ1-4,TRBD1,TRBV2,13,CASVTGASEKLFF,TGTGCCAGCGTCACAGGGGCAAGCGAAAAACTGTTTTTT
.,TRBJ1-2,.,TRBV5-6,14,CASTLKQGWYGYTF,TGTGCCAGCACCTTGAAACAGGGCTGGTATGGCTACACCTTC
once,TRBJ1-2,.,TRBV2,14,CASRMGVANYGYTF,TGTGCCAGCAGGATGGGAGTAGCTAACTATGGCTACACCTTC
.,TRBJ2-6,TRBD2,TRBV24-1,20,CAPIAGRGGHKGSGANVLTF,TGTGCCCCCATCGCGGGGCGGGGGGGCCATAAAGGCTCTGGGGCCAACGTCCTGACTTTC
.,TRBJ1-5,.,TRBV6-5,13,CASSYVINQPQHF,TGTGCCAGCAGTTACGTAATAAATCAGCCCCAGCATTTT
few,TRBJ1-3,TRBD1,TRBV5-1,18,CASSPFSGTVDSGNTIYF,TGCGCCAGCAGCCCCTTTTCCGGGACAGTCGACTCTGGAAACACCATATATTTT
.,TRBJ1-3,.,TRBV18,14,CASSLDRTGNTIYF,TGTGCCAGCTCTCTCGACAGAACTGGAAACACCATATATTTT
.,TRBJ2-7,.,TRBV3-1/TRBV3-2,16,CASSQARAGDPYEQYF,TGTGCCAGCAGCCAAGCTCGCGCAGGTGATCCCTACGAGCAGTACTTC
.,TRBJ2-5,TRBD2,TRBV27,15,CASSLWPSGGETQYF,TGTGCCAGCAGTTTATGGCCTAGCGGGGGGGAGACCCAGTACTTC
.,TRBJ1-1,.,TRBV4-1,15,CASSQVRDLNTEAFF,TGCGCCAGCAGCCAAGTCAGGGACTTGAACACTGAAGCTTTCTTT
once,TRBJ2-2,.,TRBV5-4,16,CASSLSARTNTGELFF,TGTGCCAGCAGCTTGAGCGCACGGACGAACACCGGGGAGCTGTTTTTT
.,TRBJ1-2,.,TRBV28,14,CAMGWGAGGYGYTF,TGTGCCATGGGCTGGGGCGCCGGGGGATATGGCTACACCTTC
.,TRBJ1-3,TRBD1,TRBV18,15,CASSPPSQGVNTIYF,TGTGCCAGCTCACCACCGTCACAGGGGGTAAACACCATATATTTT